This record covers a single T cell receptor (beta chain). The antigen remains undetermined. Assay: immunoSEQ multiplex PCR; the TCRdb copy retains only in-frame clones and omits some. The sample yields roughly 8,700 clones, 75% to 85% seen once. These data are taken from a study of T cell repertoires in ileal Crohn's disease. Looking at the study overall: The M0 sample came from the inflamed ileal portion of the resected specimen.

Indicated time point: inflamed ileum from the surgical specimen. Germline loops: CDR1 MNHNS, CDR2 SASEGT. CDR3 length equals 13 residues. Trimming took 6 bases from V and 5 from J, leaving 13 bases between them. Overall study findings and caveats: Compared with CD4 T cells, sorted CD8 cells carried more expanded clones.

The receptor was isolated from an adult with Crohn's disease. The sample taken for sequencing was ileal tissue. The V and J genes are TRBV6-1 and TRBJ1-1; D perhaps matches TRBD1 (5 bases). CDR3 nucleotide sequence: TGTGCCAGCAGGGGGAGGGGTACGACTGAAGCTTTCTTT. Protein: CASRGRGTTEAFF.